One sample yielded the 27 T cell receptor beta chains listed below, sequenced in a study of cytomegalovirus exposure and HLA in healthy donors. In the PCR, 60 Vbeta and 13 Jbeta primers were used. Profiled with immunoSEQ multiplex PCR; TCRdb holds only in-frame clones, not every one. The table lists 120,000 to 150,000 clones, roughly 79% of them singletons. The sequenced sample consisted of PBMCs. The receptor source for this set is a male donor in good health and CMV-seronegative.

This clone was observed once. The gene calls are TRBV5-4 and TRBJ2-7; 7 bases map to TRBD1. Germline CDR1 reads SGHNT; CDR2 reads YYREEE (reference sequence). This CDR3 is 12 amino acids long. J gave up 12 bases and V 0 bases, and 6 bases lay outside the gene matches. For the CDR3, the DNA is TGTGCCAGCAGCTTGGGGACAGGCCCGTTGTACTTC. Encoded protein: CASSLGTGPLYF.

The rearrangement joins TRBV27 to TRBJ2-7; 9 bases match TRBD2. Trimming at V came to 2 bases and at J to 6 bases, leaving 8 bases not matched to a gene. Germline V CDR1 and CDR2: MNHEY, SMNVEV (reference sequence). The CDR3 is 15 residues long. The CDR3 coding sequence is TGTGCCAGCAGTTTAAAGGCTAGCGGGGAAGGCGAGCAGTACTTC. This codes for CASSLKASGEGEQYF.

The chain is built from TRBV5-1 and TRBJ1-3; possibly TRBD1 for D (6 bases). Germline V CDR1 and CDR2: SGHRS, YFSETQ. Trimming pared 0 bases from V and 4 bases from J, leaving 14 bases between. The CDR3 contains 16 residues. The CDR3 DNA follows: TGCGCCAGCAGCTTGGTTTCAGGGGCGCGGGGAAACACCATATATTTT. Its translation is CASSLVSGARGNTIYF.

V is TRBV5-1 and J is TRBJ2-1, with 9 bases lining up with TRBD2. V lost 0 bases, J lost 7 bases, and 5 bases stayed unmatched. The germline V gene has CDR1 SGHRS and CDR2 YFSETQ. The CDR3 has 15 residues. CDR3 sequence (DNA): TGCGCCAGCAGCTTGGAAGTAGCGGGAGTGAATGAGCAGTTCTTC. Translated: CASSLEVAGVNEQFF.

The V call is TRBV29-1, the J call TRBJ2-7, with D unclear. CDR1 is SQVTM and CDR2 is ANQGSEA in the germline V gene. The V end lost 5 bases, the J end lost 2 bases, and 16 bases lay between the germline ends. CDR3 length: 14 residues. The chain's CDR3 is CSVLFPPHTYEQYF. The CDR3 DNA is TGCAGCGTTCTTTTCCCTCCACATACCTACGAGCAGTACTTC.

The V gene is TRBV27, the J gene TRBJ2-7; 8 bases map to TRBD1. Germline V lookup: CDR1 MNHEY, CDR2 SMNVEV (reference sequence). The CDR3 length is 15 residues. V lost 5 bases and J lost 3; bases outside the gene matches: 9. Here the CDR3 reads CASSQYYRGNYEQYF. For the CDR3, the DNA is TGTGCCAGCAGTCAATATTACAGGGGGAACTACGAGCAGTACTTC.

The V call is TRBV18, the J call TRBJ2-7, with D hard to call. Germline values: CDR1 KGHSH, CDR2 LQKENI. V lost 6 bases to trimming and J lost 6 bases, with 12 bases between them. CDR3 length equals 12 residues. CDR3 DNA: TGTGCCAGCTCCCCCAGGCAGTCCGAGCAGTACTTC. Translated, it gives CASSPRQSEQYF.

V and J are TRBV16 and TRBJ2-7, with a weak D call TRBD1 (7 bases). Trimming stripped 0 bases from V and 4 bases from J, with 13 bases between. CDR3 size: 15 residues. Germline V lookup: CDR1 KGHSY, CDR2 FQNENV. Here the CDR3 DNA reads TGTGCCAGCAGCCAATCTCCAGGGGGGCCGTACGAGCAGTACTTC. It encodes CASSQSPGGPYEQYF.

The chain is built from TRBV2 and TRBJ2-7; 9 nucleotides align to TRBD1. The length of the CDR3 is 14 residues. CDR1 and CDR2 from the germline V gene are SNHLY and FYNNEI. V gave up 7 bases and J gave up 3 bases; unmatched junction bases: 7. CDR3: CASIRDRDVYEQYF. CDR3 sequence (DNA): TGTGCCAGCATCCGGGACAGGGACGTCTACGAGCAGTACTTC.

This clone was seen once. The genes are TRBV9 and TRBJ2-1; a possible D gene is TRBD2 (6 bases). The CDR3 runs 14 residues. The germline CDR1 and CDR2 sequences are SGDLS and YYNGEE. With 2 bases removed from V and 0 bases from J, the gap between germline ends came to 6 bases. This CDR3 is CASSVGGSYNEQFF. For the CDR3, the DNA is TGTGCCAGCAGCGTGGGGGGCTCCTACAATGAGCAGTTCTTC.

The rearrangement uses TRBV5-6 and TRBJ1-6; TRBD1 aligns across 8 bases. J was trimmed by 5 bases and V by 3 bases; bases with no gene match: 4. Germline-derived CDR1 and CDR2 are SGHDT and YYEEEE. CDR3 length: 15 residues. The CDR3 bases are TGTGCCAGCAGCTCGCCCAGGGGGCATAATTCACCCCTCCACTTT. Protein product: CASSSPRGHNSPLHF.

V is TRBV25-1 and J is TRBJ1-1, with D possibly TRBD1 on 5 matching bases. The CDR3 is 13 residues long. Germline V gene sequence: CDR1 MGHDK, CDR2 SYGVNS. V was cut by 1 base and J by 8 bases, with 11 bases left in between. In DNA, the CDR3 is TGTGCCAGCAGTGAATCCGGGACTGTCGAAGCTTTCTTT. Protein product: CASSESGTVEAFF.

This chain uses TRBV6-5 with TRBJ2-7; D unclear. V was trimmed by 0 bases and J by 3 bases, leaving 6 bases between them. Germline V gene sequence: CDR1 MNHEY, CDR2 SVGAGI. CDR3 length equals 13 residues. The CDR3, as DNA: TGTGCCAGCAGTTACTCCCAGGACTACGAGCAGTACTTC. This codes for CASSYSQDYEQYF.

This chain joins TRBV25-1 and TRBJ1-1; D gene unclear. CDR1 and CDR2 (germline): MGHDK, SYGVNS. This CDR3 is 13 amino acids long. Between the trimmed V and J ends, which lost 6 bases and 1 base, there was a span of 9 bases. CDR3 bases: TGTGCCAGCAGCCCCGGGTCGAACACTGAAGCTTTCTTT. Translation: CASSPGSNTEAFF. Full variable domain (remainder filled in from reference TRBV25-1 and TRBJ1-1): EADIYQTPRYLVIGTGKKITLECSQTMGHDKMYWYQQDPGMELHLIHYSYGVNSTEKGDLSSESTVSRIRTEHFPLTLESARPSHTSQYLCASSPGSNTEAFFGQGTRLTVV.

This sequence joins TRBV6-5 and TRBJ1-5; D is ambiguous. Germline CDR1 reads MNHEY; CDR2 reads SVGAGI. This CDR3 spans 16 amino acids. V dropped 4 bases and J dropped 6 bases, with 19 bases sitting between them. The DNA for the CDR3 is TGTGCCAGCAGTTCAAGCGGGCCAGGTGGTGGTCAGCCCCAGCATTTT. It yields the protein CASSSSGPGGGQPQHF.

The CDR3 spells CASGLGRIVGTGVNEQYF. The CDR3 bases are TGTGCTAGTGGTTTGGGGCGTATTGTGGGGACAGGGGTAAACGAGCAGTACTTC. The chain joins TRBV12-5 to TRBJ2-7; TRBD1 matches at 10 bases. V dropped 1 base and J dropped 5; count of bases not matched to a gene: 14. This CDR3 contains 18 residues. Germline V gives CDR1 LGHNT, CDR2 FRNRAP. The full variable domain, completed using reference TRBV12-5 and TRBJ2-7, is DARVTQTPRHKVTEMGQEVTMRCQPILGHNTVFWYRQTMMQGLELLAYFRNRAPLDDSGMPKDRFSAEMPDATLATLKIQPSEPRDSAVYFCASGLGRIVGTGVNEQYFGPGTRLTVT.

This clone occurred a few times. V and J are TRBV30 and TRBJ2-2; 8 bases match TRBD2. There are 14 residues in the CDR3. Per germline, CDR1 GTSNPN and CDR2 SVGIG (reference sequence). V was clipped by 7 bases and J by 4 bases; unmatched bases: 8. CDR3 loop: CASRGGASTGELFF. The CDR3 nucleotides read TGTGCCTCCCGGGGGGGGGCGAGCACCGGGGAGCTGTTTTTT.

This chain's CDR3 is CASQGASIGDEQFF. The CDR3 DNA reads as TGTGCCTCCCAGGGGGCCTCGATCGGGGATGAGCAGTTCTTC. V and J are TRBV6-5 and TRBJ2-1; the match to TRBD1 covers 8 bases. V was pared by 11 bases and J by 8 bases, with 14 bases of the junction left unmatched. The CDR3 covers 14 residues. Looked up from germline, CDR1 is MNHEY and CDR2 is SVGAGI.

This rearrangement joins TRBV6-5 to TRBJ1-5; D is unclear. Germline lookup yields CDR1 MNHEY and CDR2 SVGAGI. The CDR3 has 14 residues. Trimming removed 0 bases from V and 8 bases from J, with 11 bases in between. The CDR3 DNA follows: TGTGCCAGCAGTTACTCTGGCAGGTATGAGCCCCAGCATTTT. Protein product: CASSYSGRYEPQHF.

The chain combines TRBV27 with TRBJ1-5; D unresolved. The CDR3 consists of 15 residues. Trimming left V 0 bases short and J 2 bases short, with 8 bases between. CDR1 and CDR2 from the germline V gene are MNHEY and SMNVEV (reference sequence). In DNA form, the CDR3 reads TGTGCCAGCAGTTTATCGACGGAGGGCAATCAGCCCCAGCATTTT. Translated: CASSLSTEGNQPQHF.

The chain carries TRBV7-2 and TRBJ1-1; no definite D call. The CDR3 covers 13 residues. Trimming pared 5 bases from V and 1 base from J, leaving 8 bases between. Germline lookup yields CDR1 SGHTA and CDR2 FQGNSA. The CDR3 coding sequence is TGTGCCAGCAGCAGCCAGGCGAACACTGAAGCTTTCTTT. Translating it yields CASSSQANTEAFF.

This clone has just a few counts. V and J are TRBV19 and TRBJ2-6, with D unresolved. Germline V gives CDR1 LNHDA, CDR2 SQIVND (reference sequence). V shed 1 base and J shed 3 bases, with 13 bases lying between them. This CDR3 is 17 amino acids long. The CDR3 sequence: CASSIATVPGGANVLTF. CDR3 bases: TGTGCCAGTAGTATAGCCACCGTTCCCGGTGGGGCCAACGTCCTGACTTTC.

V usage is TRBV6-6 and J usage is TRBJ2-7, with 11 bases identical to TRBD1. Germline V gene lookup returns CDR1 MNHNY and CDR2 SVGAGI (reference sequence). V shed 6 bases, J shed 5 bases, and the junction held 12 bases outside the gene matches. The CDR3 is 16 amino acids. CDR3 sequence: CASRTPGQGADHEQYF. CDR3 nucleotide sequence: TGTGCCAGCAGAACGCCCGGACAGGGGGCGGACCACGAGCAGTACTTC.

The rearrangement links TRBV6-5 to TRBJ1-6; TRBD1 might be the D (5 bases). CDR3 size: 15 residues. CDR1 and CDR2 (germline): MNHEY, SVGAGI. Trimming took off 2 bases at V and 9 bases at J, with 14 bases between the two ends. The CDR3 DNA sequence: TGTGCCAGCAGTTACCCCAGGCCGGGGGGTTCACCCCTCCACTTT. Its translation is CASSYPRPGGSPLHF.

This chain uses TRBV4-1 with TRBJ1-4; D remains unclear. Between the trimmed V and J ends, which lost 0 bases and 5 bases, there was a span of 16 bases. This CDR3 region has 17 residues. Germline V gene data show CDR1 as MGHRA and CDR2 as YSYEKL. The CDR3 reads CASSQDGAYGRNEKLFF. The CDR3 nucleotides are TGCGCCAGCAGCCAAGATGGAGCCTATGGCAGAAATGAAAAACTGTTTTTT.

The genes are TRBV18 and TRBJ2-3, with TRBD2 matching over 9 bases. The CDR3 runs to 17 residues. From germline, CDR1 is KGHSH and CDR2 LQKENI. V shed 6 bases and J 1 base; nucleotides not matched to a gene: 11. The CDR3 sequence: CASSPGLASPGTDTQYF. The CDR3 DNA is TGTGCCAGCTCCCCGGGACTAGCTTCTCCTGGCACAGATACGCAGTATTTT.

The rearrangement links TRBV10-2 to TRBJ1-1; perhaps TRBD1 as D (5 bases). In germline, CDR1 is WSHSY, CDR2 SAAADI. The CDR3 is 13 amino acids. V shed 7 bases and J shed 4 bases, with 13 bases lying between them. CDR3 bases: TGCGCCAGCATGCAGGGATGGGGCACTGAAGCTTTCTTT. It specifies CASMQGWGTEAFF.